Below are 21 T cell receptor beta chains sequenced from a single sample in a study of cytomegalovirus exposure and HLA in healthy donors. Sequencing was performed with immunoSEQ multiplex PCR; in TCRdb, only in-frame clones are kept and a portion is missing. The sample contains approximately 60,000 clones, about 91% of which appear only once. Source material: PBMCs. The receptors were gathered from a woman aged 18-30 years in good health and CMV-seronegative.

The chain is built from TRBV28 and TRBJ2-1; 7 nucleotides agree with TRBD1. Trimming removed 8 bases from V and 7 bases from J; junction bases left unmatched: 14. CDR1 MDHEN and CDR2 SYDVKM come from the germline V gene. The CDR3 covers 15 residues. CDR3 sequence (DNA): TGTGCCAGCTTTACCAGAGGACAGGCTCGTAATGAGCAGTTCTTC. Its translation: CASFTRGQARNEQFF. Complete variable domain (other parts from reference TRBV28 and TRBJ2-1): DVKVTQSSRYLVKRTGEKVFLECVQDMDHENMFWYRQDPGLGLRLIYFSYDVKMKEKGDIPEGYSVSREKKERFSLILESASTNQTSMYLCASFTRGQARNEQFFGPGTRLTVL.

This clone was observed a few times. This sequence joins TRBV7-6 and TRBJ1-6, with 9 bases fitting TRBD1. V gave up 5 bases and J gave up 9 bases; unmatched junction bases: 2. Germline CDR1 is SGHVS and CDR2 is FNYEAQ. The CDR3 length is 13 residues. The CDR3 here is CASSQDRGSPLHF. The CDR3 nucleotides are TGTGCCAGCAGCCAGGACAGGGGTTCACCCCTCCACTTT.

V and J are TRBV25-1 and TRBJ2-2; TRBD1 matches 8 bases. V was clipped by 3 bases and J by 6 bases; unmatched bases: 9. This CDR3 contains 16 residues. The germline V gene has CDR1 MGHDK and CDR2 SYGVNS. The CDR3 nucleotides read TGTGCCAGCAGTGATACGCTGCCAGGGGGCCCCGGGGAGCTGTTTTTT. This codes for CASSDTLPGGPGELFF.

This clone appeared once. The chain has TRBV28 and TRBJ1-5; the D gene is possibly TRBD1 (5 bases). In germline, CDR1 is MDHEN, CDR2 SYDVKM. V was pared by 11 bases and J by 4 bases, with 18 bases between. The CDR3 has 14 residues. For the CDR3, the DNA is TGTGCCGGGAGGGGCGGGGGGGGAAATCAGCCCCAGCATTTT. Encoded protein: CAGRGGGGNQPQHF. Supplemented by reference TRBV28 and TRBJ1-5, the full variable domain reads DVKVTQSSRYLVKRTGEKVFLECVQDMDHENMFWYRQDPGLGLRLIYFSYDVKMKEKGDIPEGYSVSREKKERFSLILESASTNQTSMYLCAGRGGGGNQPQHFGDGTRLSIL.

V and J are TRBV29-1 and TRBJ2-5, with D maybe TRBD2 (5 bases). V lost 1 base and J 1 base, leaving 19 bases between the germline ends. The V gene's germline CDR1 is SQVTM and CDR2 ANQGSEA. The CDR3 has 17 residues. The CDR3 DNA is TGCAGCGTTGAAGCAGCAAAGCGGAACCACCTCCAAGAGACCCAGTACTTC. This gives the protein CSVEAAKRNHLQETQYF.

The gene calls are TRBV6-5 and TRBJ1-1; 7 bases match TRBD1. V trimming: 4 bases; J trimming: 5 bases; junction bases outside the gene matches: 4. Germline assignment: CDR1 MNHEY and CDR2 SVGAGI. The CDR3 has 13 amino acids. CDR3 bases: TGTGCCAGCAGTTTGACAGGGAGGACTGAAGCTTTCTTT. Amino acid sequence: CASSLTGRTEAFF.

The chain has TRBV27 and TRBJ1-5; 10 bases are a match to TRBD1. The CDR3 runs 14 residues. The germline V gene has CDR1 MNHEY and CDR2 SMNVEV (reference sequence). After removal of 5 bases from V and 10 bases from J, the junction contained 8 bases not matched to a gene. The CDR3 nucleotides read TGTGCCAGCAGTGGGACCGGACAGGGGGGCCCCCAGCATTTT. Its translation is CASSGTGQGGPQHF.

V usage is TRBV27 and J usage is TRBJ2-1, with TRBD1 as a possible D gene (5 bases). The CDR3 spans 16 residues. The ends were cut back, 1 base at V and 0 bases at J, with 10 bases in the middle. Germline V gives CDR1 MNHEY, CDR2 SMNVEV (reference sequence). The CDR3 is CASSLYQGTSYNEQFF. The CDR3, as DNA: TGTGCCAGCAGTTTATATCAGGGTACCTCCTACAATGAGCAGTTCTTC.

This clone showed up just a few times. The rearrangement links TRBV6-6 to TRBJ2-7; 7 bases are a match to TRBD2. CDR1 MNHNY and CDR2 SVGAGI come from the germline V gene (reference sequence). Trimming at V came to 2 bases and at J to 4 bases, leaving 8 bases not matched to a gene. This CDR3 has 15 residues. CDR3 sequence: CASSYDGAGSYEQYF. CDR3 DNA: TGTGCCAGCAGTTACGACGGAGCGGGGTCGTACGAGCAGTACTTC.

The rearrangement joins TRBV5-6 to TRBJ2-1, with a tentative D call TRBD1 (6 bases). The CDR3 has 13 residues. Germline values: CDR1 SGHDT, CDR2 YYEEEE. The V and J ends lost 3 bases and 3 bases respectively, with 7 bases between them. The CDR3 DNA follows: TGTGCCAGCAGCTCAGGGGACTACAATGAGCAGTTCTTC. Translating gives CASSSGDYNEQFF.

This sequence joins TRBV19 and TRBJ2-2; TRBD2 matches at 7 bases. CDR3 length: 14 amino acids. Trimming at V came to 3 bases and at J to 5 bases, leaving 3 bases not matched to a gene. Germline-derived CDR1 and CDR2 are LNHDA and SQIVND (reference sequence). As DNA, the CDR3 is TGTGCCAGTAGTATCCCGGGGGGAACCGGGGAGCTGTTTTTT. This encodes CASSIPGGTGELFF. The full variable domain, completed using reference TRBV19 and TRBJ2-2, is DGGITQSPKYLFRKEGQNVTLSCEQNLNHDAMYWYRQDPGQGLRLIYYSQIVNDFQKGDIAEGYSVSREKKESFPLTVTSAQKNPTAFYLCASSIPGGTGELFFGEGSRLTVL.

This clone was found a few times. V and J are TRBV4-3 and TRBJ2-3; the D gene is possibly TRBD2 (6 bases). Trimming cost V 1 base and J 4 bases, with 9 bases left between them. CDR1 LGHNA and CDR2 YSLEER come from the germline V gene. The CDR3 loop spans 14 amino acids. The DNA of the CDR3 is TGCGCCAGCAGCCAAGGACTAGAGGCAGATACGCAGTATTTT. It specifies CASSQGLEADTQYF.

DNA for the CDR3: TGTGCCAGCAGTGAAGCGATGGCAGGCAGGGGATTCGGGACCCAGTACTTC. This gives the protein CASSEAMAGRGFGTQYF. The V call is TRBV2, the J call TRBJ2-5; D perhaps matches TRBD1 (6 bases). The CDR3 totals 17 residues. CDR1 and CDR2 from the germline V gene are SNHLY and FYNNEI. The ends were cut back, 0 bases at V and 7 bases at J, with 21 bases in the middle. Complete variable domain (other parts from reference TRBV2 and TRBJ2-5): EPEVTQTPSHQVTQMGQEVILRCVPISNHLYFYWYRQILGQKVEFLVSFYNNEISEKSEIFDDQFSVERPDGSNFTLKIRSTKLEDSAMYFCASSEAMAGRGFGTQYFGPGTRLLVL.

V usage is TRBV10-3 and J usage is TRBJ2-3; no definite D call. Germline V gives CDR1 ENHRY, CDR2 SYGVKD. The length of the CDR3 is 15 residues. The V gene lost 3 bases and the J gene lost 8 bases, with 18 bases spanning the gap. The CDR3 DNA reads TGTGCCATCAGTGAAGATGGCGGAGCCCGAGGTACGCAGTATTTT. Protein: CAISEDGGARGTQYF.

In its sample, this clone was seen a few times. This rearrangement joins TRBV2 to TRBJ1-2; perhaps TRBD1 as D (5 bases). Trimming removed 1 base from V and 5 bases from J, with 8 bases in between. CDR3 length equals 13 residues. Per the germline V gene, CDR1 is SNHLY and CDR2 is FYNNEI. In DNA, the CDR3 is TGTGCCAGCAGTGAAGAGACAGTATATGGCTACACCTTC. Translation gives CASSEETVYGYTF. The full variable domain, with the rest looked up from reference TRBV2 and TRBJ1-2, is EPEVTQTPSHQVTQMGQEVILRCVPISNHLYFYWYRQILGQKVEFLVSFYNNEISEKSEIFDDQFSVERPDGSNFTLKIRSTKLEDSAMYFCASSEETVYGYTFGSGTRLTVV.

The rearrangement uses TRBV7-2 and TRBJ1-2; D might be TRBD1 (6 bases). Per the germline V gene, CDR1 is SGHTA and CDR2 is FQGNSA. This CDR3 contains 14 residues. V shed 3 bases and J shed 7 bases, with 15 bases lying between them. The CDR3 nucleotides read TGTGCCAGCAGCTTTACAGGGTTCCTAGGTGGCTACACCTTC. It encodes CASSFTGFLGGYTF.

This rearrangement joins TRBV4-2 to TRBJ2-7, with D possibly matching TRBD1 (7 bases). Looked up from germline, CDR1 is LGHNA and CDR2 is YNFKEQ. The CDR3 runs 16 residues. With 0 bases removed from V and 1 base from J, the gap between germline ends came to 13 bases. The CDR3 loop is CASSQDAGQPSYEQYF. The CDR3 DNA reads as TGTGCCAGCAGCCAAGACGCGGGACAGCCTTCCTACGAGCAGTACTTC.

The chain employs TRBV7-9 and TRBJ2-7; 9 bases are a match to TRBD1. The junction had 4 bases not matched to a gene; V was cut back by 0 bases and J by 4 bases. The CDR3 has 15 residues. CDR1 SEHNR and CDR2 FQNEAQ come from the germline V gene (reference sequence). CDR3 in amino acids: CASSLADRGYYEQYF. The DNA for the CDR3 is TGTGCCAGCAGCTTAGCGGACAGGGGCTATTACGAGCAGTACTTC. Drawing the rest from reference TRBV7-9 and TRBJ2-7, the complete variable domain is DTGVSQNPRHKITKRGQNVTFRCDPISEHNRLYWYRQTLGQGPEFLTYFQNEAQLEKSRLLSDRFSAERPKGSFSTLEIQRTEQGDSAMYLCASSLADRGYYEQYFGPGTRLTVT.

J is TRBJ1-2 and V is TRBV5-1, with 8 bases identical to TRBD1. The junction had 2 bases not matched to a gene; V was cut back by 4 bases and J by 3 bases. CDR1 is SGHRS, CDR2 YFSETQ, per germline. The CDR3 has 13 amino acids. The CDR3 protein is CASSQDRDYGYTF. The CDR3, as DNA: TGCGCCAGCAGCCAGGACAGGGACTATGGCTACACCTTC.

V gene TRBV20-1 combines with J gene TRBJ2-2; no clear D gene. V was shortened by 4 bases and J by 6 bases, with 6 bases between the two germline ends. The germline V gene encodes CDR1 DFQATT and CDR2 SNEGSKA (reference sequence). This CDR3 is 11 amino acids long. The DNA for the CDR3 is TGCAGTGCTAAGCACTCCGGGGAGCTGTTTTTT. This gives the protein CSAKHSGELFF.

Here the CDR3 reads CASGGQGFSGELFF. The CDR3 nucleotides read TGTGCCAGCGGGGGACAGGGTTTCTCCGGGGAGCTGTTTTTT. The rearrangement joins TRBV9 to TRBJ2-2; 9 bases match TRBD1. J was trimmed by 6 bases and V by 7 bases; bases with no gene match: 7. The CDR3 spans 14 residues. Germline CDR1 is SGDLS and CDR2 is YYNGEE.